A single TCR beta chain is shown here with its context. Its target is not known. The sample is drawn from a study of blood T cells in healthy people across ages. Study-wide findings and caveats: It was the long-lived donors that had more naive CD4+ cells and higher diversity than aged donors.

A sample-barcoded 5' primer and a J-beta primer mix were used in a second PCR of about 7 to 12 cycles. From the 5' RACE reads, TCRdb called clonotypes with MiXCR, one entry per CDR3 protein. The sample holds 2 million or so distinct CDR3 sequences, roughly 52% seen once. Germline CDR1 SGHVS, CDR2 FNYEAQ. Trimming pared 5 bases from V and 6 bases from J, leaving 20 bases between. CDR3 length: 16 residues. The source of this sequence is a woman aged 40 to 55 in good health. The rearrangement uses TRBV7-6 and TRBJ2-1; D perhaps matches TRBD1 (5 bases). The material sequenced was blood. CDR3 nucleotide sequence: TGTGCCAGCAGCGCGGCGCTAGGGGTGCTTCTCAATGAGCAGTTCTTC. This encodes CASSAALGVLLNEQFF.